This is a list of T cell receptor beta chains from one sample in a study of T-cell memory formation after mild COVID-19. TCRdb reprocessed the 5' RACE reads via MiXCR and lists one record per CDR3 protein. Of under 150,000 distinct CDR3 sequences in the sample, approximately 16% were seen once. Sequencing used PBMCs or a T cell subset sorted from them (not recorded which). Source of these receptors: an adult woman who had mild COVID-19 (a few samples of this study predate the infection). Cell type and time point are not known. CDR3s include the opening cysteine and the closing phenylalanine or tryptophan. D genes are given only for firm matches. Where a row states a size, it is once, few, many or the class of an expanded clone; other rows omit it.

d_call j_call clone_size v_call cdr3_nt cdr3_aa
- TRBJ1-5 few TRBV6-2/TRBV6-3 TGTGCCAGCAGTTACTCGCGAGTGTGGGTCAATCAGCCCCAGCATTTT CASSYSRVWVNQPQHF
- TRBJ2-3 few TRBV5-1 TGCGCCAGCAGCTTGGGGGACCGCACAGATACGCAGTATTTT CASSLGDRTDTQYF
TRBD1 TRBJ2-2 - TRBV12-3/TRBV12-4 TGTGCCAGCAGTTTAGCGTACCCGGGACAGGGAGTTACTACGAACACCGGGGAGCTGTTTTTT CASSLAYPGQGVTTNTGELFF
TRBD2 TRBJ2-1 - TRBV9 TGTGCCAGCAGCGTAGCTTCTAGCGGGGGGCCACGTGAGCAGTTCTTC CASSVASSGGPREQFF
- TRBJ1-1 few TRBV20-1 TGCAGTGCTGCTGACAGCAACACTGAAGCTTTCTTT CSAADSNTEAFF
- TRBJ2-4 few TRBV7-9 TGTGCCAGCAGCCCGCCGTCAGCCAAAAACATTCAGTACTTC CASSPPSAKNIQYF
- TRBJ2-2 many TRBV6-4 TGTGCCAGCAGTGAGGGCACCGGGGAGCTGTTTTTT CASSEGTGELFF
TRBD2 TRBJ2-7 - TRBV29-1 TGCAGCGTTCTCCCAGCGGGGGGGCCAGTCGAGCAGTACTTC CSVLPAGGPVEQYF
TRBD1 TRBJ1-2 few TRBV7-9 TGTGCCAGCAGTTCGGGACAGCTCGCGGGTCTTACCTTC CASSSGQLAGLTF
- TRBJ2-1 few TRBV5-4 TGTGCCAGCAGCTTGGCCGACAGGTTCAATGAGCAGTTCTTC CASSLADRFNEQFF
- TRBJ2-3 - TRBV28 TGTGCCAGCAGCAGGGGTACGCGCACAGATACGCAGTATTTT CASSRGTRTDTQYF
- TRBJ1-1 - TRBV7-8 TGTGCCAGCAGCTTATCACGTGAAGCTTTCTTT CASSLSREAFF
TRBD2 TRBJ2-3 few TRBV14 TGTGCCAGCAGCCGCACCCCGGGACTAGCGGCAGATACGCAGTATTTT CASSRTPGLAADTQYF
TRBD1 TRBJ2-7 - TRBV24-1 TGTGCCACCAGTGATGCCGGGACAGCCATCTACGAGCAGTACTTC CATSDAGTAIYEQYF
- TRBJ2-1 few TRBV11-2 TGTGCCAGCAGCTTTGCGGGTTACAATGAGCAGTTCTTC CASSFAGYNEQFF
TRBD1 TRBJ1-5 - TRBV29-1 TGCAGCGTTGTTACAGGGGAACTCAATCAGCCCCAGCATTTT CSVVTGELNQPQHF
- TRBJ2-1 - TRBV12-3/TRBV12-4 TGTGCCAGCAGTTTCCGTAGCTCCTACAATGAGCAGTTCTTC CASSFRSSYNEQFF
TRBD1 TRBJ2-7 - TRBV12-3/TRBV12-4 TGTGCCAGCAGACCGGGACAGGGTAACCCAATTGCCTACGAGCAGTACTTC CASRPGQGNPIAYEQYF
- TRBJ2-2 few TRBV7-9 TGTGCCAGCAGCTTGGGGACCGACACCGGGGAGCTGTTTTTT CASSLGTDTGELFF
TRBD2 TRBJ2-7 - TRBV29-1 TGCAGCGTACGACTAGCGCGATCCTACGAGCAGTACTTC CSVRLARSYEQYF
TRBD2 TRBJ2-7 few TRBV10-3 TGTGCCACCAAAGGTACGAGCGGGAGTTACGAGCAGTACTTC CATKGTSGSYEQYF
- TRBJ1-4 - TRBV29-1 TGCAGCGTTCCTCTCGGACTAAATGAAAAACTGTTTTTT CSVPLGLNEKLFF
- TRBJ1-1 - TRBV5-1 TGCGCCAGCAGCCTGAACGGTGGTCGGAGTGAAGCTTTCTTT CASSLNGGRSEAFF
- TRBJ1-1 - TRBV12-3/TRBV12-4 TGTGCCAGCAGTTCGACGGGTGGGGGGACTGAAGCTTTCTTT CASSSTGGGTEAFF
- TRBJ1-2 few TRBV20-1 TGCAGTGCTAGAGTCTCCCGAGTACAGGCGAACTATGGCTACACCTTC CSARVSRVQANYGYTF
- TRBJ2-1 few TRBV5-1 TGCGCCAGCAGCGCGGACAACTACAATGAGCAGTTCTTC CASSADNYNEQFF
- TRBJ2-3 - TRBV19 TGTGCCAGTAGTTTCGTTCTCATAGGCACAGATACGCAGTATTTT CASSFVLIGTDTQYF
- TRBJ2-5 many TRBV12-3/TRBV12-4 TGTGCCAGCAGTTCAGGGGGGCGGGAGACCCAGTACTTC CASSSGGRETQYF
- TRBJ2-7 - TRBV2 TGTGCCAGCACCGTGGGTACTTTCAAAAGCTCGAGCTCCTACGAGCAGTACTTC CASTVGTFKSSSSYEQYF
TRBD1 TRBJ1-4 few TRBV2 TGTGCCAGCAGTACACAGGGGATGGGGAGCGAAAAACTGTTTTTT CASSTQGMGSEKLFF
- TRBJ2-7 few TRBV3-1 TGTGCCAGCACCGACGGGGGCGCTGGGCAGTACTTC CASTDGGAGQYF
- TRBJ1-1 few TRBV4-1 TGCGCCAGCAGCCAAGACTCCGGGACTCAGGTTGAAGCTTTCTTT CASSQDSGTQVEAFF
- TRBJ1-2 - TRBV12-3/TRBV12-4 TGTGCCAGCAGCAAAACAGGGTTAGGCTACACCTTC CASSKTGLGYTF
- TRBJ2-7 - TRBV7-9 TGTGCCAGCAGCTTAGGCGGACAGCTTTACGAGCAGTACTTC CASSLGGQLYEQYF
TRBD2 TRBJ2-2 - TRBV6-6 TGTGCCAGCGTGGCGGGGGCCGGGGAGCTGTTTTTT CASVAGAGELFF
- TRBJ2-2 once TRBV24-1 TGTGCCACCAGTGACCCTTCAACCCACACCGGTGAGCTGTTTTTT CATSDPSTHTGELFF
- TRBJ1-4 few TRBV12-3/TRBV12-4 TGTGCCAGCAGTATACGAGGGGGTGAAAAACTGTTTTTT CASSIRGGEKLFF
- TRBJ2-3 - TRBV4-1 TGCGCCAGCAGCCTACTAGAACACGCAGATACGCAGTATTTT CASSLLEHADTQYF
- TRBJ2-6 few TRBV11-2 TGTGCCAGCAGCGTCCAAGACTCTGGGGCCAACGTCCTGACTTTC CASSVQDSGANVLTF
- TRBJ1-2 - TRBV12-3/TRBV12-4 TGTGCCAGCAGTCGAACGATCCGGTCTGGCTACACCTTC CASSRTIRSGYTF
TRBD1 TRBJ1-5 once TRBV6-1 TGTGCCAGCAGGGCCGGGACAGGGGGGAATCAGCCCCAGCATTTT CASRAGTGGNQPQHF
TRBD2 TRBJ2-4 - TRBV10-2 TGCGCCAGCACCGAATGGGCGGGAGAGGACATTCAGTACTTC CASTEWAGEDIQYF
TRBD1 TRBJ2-7 many TRBV5-1 TGCGCCAGCAGCCCCGGGACAGCCTACGAGCAGTACTTC CASSPGTAYEQYF
- TRBJ1-1 few TRBV7-2 TGTGCCAGCAGCTTACGGCCATTGGGGAACACTGAAGCTTTCTTT CASSLRPLGNTEAFF
- TRBJ1-1 many TRBV5-4 TGTGCCAGCAGCTTGGACAGGAACACTGAAGCTTTCTTT CASSLDRNTEAFF
TRBD1 TRBJ2-1 - TRBV24-1 TGTGCCACCAGTGACAATCAGGGGGATGAGCAGTTCTTC CATSDNQGDEQFF
TRBD2 TRBJ2-3 few TRBV10-3 TGTGCCATCAGTGTTAGCGGGAAGGCAGATACGCAGTATTTT CAISVSGKADTQYF
TRBD2 TRBJ2-1 few TRBV20-1 TGCAGTGCTTTCTCCGGACTAGCGGGCCCAACCTACAATGAGCAGTTCTTC CSAFSGLAGPTYNEQFF
TRBD1 TRBJ1-5 few TRBV7-2 TGTGCCAGCAGCCAAGACAGGGTTAGGGGGACCCAGCATTTT CASSQDRVRGTQHF
TRBD2 TRBJ2-1 few TRBV24-1 TGTGCCACCAGTCCTAGCGGGCCCTACAATGAGCAGTTCTTC CATSPSGPYNEQFF
- TRBJ2-7 few TRBV24-1 TGTGCCACCAGTGCCCGTTTCGCAAGCGAGCAGTACTTC CATSARFASEQYF
TRBD2 TRBJ2-2 few TRBV7-9 TGTGCCAGCAGCCATCCCGGGAGGACCGGGGAGCTGTTTTTT CASSHPGRTGELFF
- TRBJ2-5 - TRBV9 TGTGCCAGCAGCGGGGAAGGGTGGTTGGAGACCCAGTACTTC CASSGEGWLETQYF
TRBD2 TRBJ2-1 - TRBV15 TGTGCCACCAGCACCGGGGGGTCCTACAATGAGCAGTTCTTC CATSTGGSYNEQFF
- TRBJ1-2 - TRBV7-9 TGTGCCAGCAGCTTAGCGGACGGTTCGAACTATGGCTACACCTTC CASSLADGSNYGYTF
TRBD1 TRBJ1-2 few TRBV9 TGTGCCAGCAGCTCCGACAGGGTGGATGGCTACACCTTC CASSSDRVDGYTF
- TRBJ2-5 few TRBV15 TGTGCCACCAGCAGAGATTATGCGGATCAAGAGACCCAGTACTTC CATSRDYADQETQYF